This T cell receptor beta chain emerged from a study of T cells in Graves' hyperthyroidism and ophthalmopathy. In the study overall: Peripheral blood was obtained at initial diagnosis, preceding any treatment.

Overall study results and limits: In validation, the model predicted ophthalmopathy. These predictions came a median roughly seven months before onset.

This clonotype was seen ten or more times. Antigen specificity is unknown. The authors deemed Graves' hyperthyroidism stable absent ophthalmopathy progression within 18 months. It was RNA transcripts that yielded the amplified TCR beta CDR3 regions. TCR CDR3 regions were first amplified by RT-PCR with HTBI primers. From the multiplex PCR reads, TCRdb called clonotypes with MiXCR, one entry per CDR3 protein. This sample yields 550,000 to 800,000 distinct CDR3 sequences, of which 17% are seen a single time; 15% belongs to the top ten. The clonotype was recovered from a man in his fifties or sixties with Graves' hyperthyroidism. The specimen sequenced was blood.

The CDR3 DNA sequence: TGCAGCGTGGGTACCGGGGAGCTGTTTTTT. Its protein product is CSVGTGELFF. The J gene is TRBJ2-2, the V gene TRBV29-1; no definite D call. The V end was cut by 6 bases, the J end by 5 bases, with 4 bases between. There are 10 residues in the CDR3. Germline V CDR1 and CDR2: SQVTM, ANQGSEA.